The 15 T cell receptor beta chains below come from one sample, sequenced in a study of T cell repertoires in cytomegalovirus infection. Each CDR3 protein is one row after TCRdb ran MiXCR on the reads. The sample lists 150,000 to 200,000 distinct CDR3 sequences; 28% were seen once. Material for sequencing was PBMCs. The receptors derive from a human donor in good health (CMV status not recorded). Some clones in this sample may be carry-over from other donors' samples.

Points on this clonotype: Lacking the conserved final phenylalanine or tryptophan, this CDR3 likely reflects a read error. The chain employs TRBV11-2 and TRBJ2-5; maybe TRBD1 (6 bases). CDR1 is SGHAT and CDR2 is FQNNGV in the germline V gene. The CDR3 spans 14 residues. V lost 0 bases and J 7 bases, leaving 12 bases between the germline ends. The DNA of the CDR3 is TGTGCCAGCAGCTTAGAAAGGGGGACGGCGACCCAGTACCTC. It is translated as CASSLERGTATQYL.

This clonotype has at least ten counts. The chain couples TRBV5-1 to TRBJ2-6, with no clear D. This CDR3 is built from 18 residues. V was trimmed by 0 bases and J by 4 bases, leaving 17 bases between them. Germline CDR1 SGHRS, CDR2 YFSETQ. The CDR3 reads CASSLEEMGSRGANVLTF. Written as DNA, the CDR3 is TGCGCCAGCAGCTTGGAAGAGATGGGTTCAAGAGGGGCCAACGTCCTGACTTTC.

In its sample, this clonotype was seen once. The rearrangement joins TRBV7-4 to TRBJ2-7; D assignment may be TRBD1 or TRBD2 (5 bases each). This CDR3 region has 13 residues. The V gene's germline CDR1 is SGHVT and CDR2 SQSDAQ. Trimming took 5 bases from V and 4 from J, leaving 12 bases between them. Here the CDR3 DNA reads TGTGCCAGCAGCCCTGGGGGTCAATACGAGCAGTACTTC. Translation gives CASSPGGQYEQYF. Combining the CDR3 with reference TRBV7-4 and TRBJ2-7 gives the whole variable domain GAGVSQSPRYKVAKRGRDVALRCDSISGHVTLYWYRQTLGQGSEVLTYSQSDAQRDKSGRPSGRFSAERPERSVSTLKIQRTEQGDSAVYLCASSPGGQYEQYFGPGTRLTVT.

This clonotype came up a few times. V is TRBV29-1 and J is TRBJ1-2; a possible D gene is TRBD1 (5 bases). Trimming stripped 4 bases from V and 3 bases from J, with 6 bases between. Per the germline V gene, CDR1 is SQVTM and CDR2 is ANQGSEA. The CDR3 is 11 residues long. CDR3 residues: CSVGGDYGYTF. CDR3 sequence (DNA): TGCAGCGTTGGGGGGGACTATGGCTACACCTTC.

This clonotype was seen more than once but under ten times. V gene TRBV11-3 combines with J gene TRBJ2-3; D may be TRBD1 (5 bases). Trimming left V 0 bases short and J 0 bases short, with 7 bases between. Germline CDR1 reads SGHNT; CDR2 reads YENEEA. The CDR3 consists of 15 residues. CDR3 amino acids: CASSLDRASTDTQYF. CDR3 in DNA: TGTGCCAGCAGCTTAGACAGGGCAAGCACAGATACGCAGTATTTT.

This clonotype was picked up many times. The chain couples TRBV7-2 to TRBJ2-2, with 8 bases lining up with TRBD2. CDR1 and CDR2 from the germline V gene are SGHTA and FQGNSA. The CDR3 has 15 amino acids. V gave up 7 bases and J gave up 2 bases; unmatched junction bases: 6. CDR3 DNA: TGTGCCAGCAACTCGGGGGGGGGAAACACCGGGGAGCTGTTTTTT. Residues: CASNSGGGNTGELFF.

CDR3 nucleotide sequence: TGTGCCAGCAGCCCTAGAAGAGCCACCGGGGAGCTGTTTTTT. Encoded protein: CASSPRRATGELFF. The chain links TRBV9 to TRBJ2-2; D ambiguous. From germline, CDR1 is SGDLS and CDR2 YYNGEE. V lost 4 bases to trimming and J lost 4 bases, with 11 bases between them. This CDR3 comprises 14 residues.

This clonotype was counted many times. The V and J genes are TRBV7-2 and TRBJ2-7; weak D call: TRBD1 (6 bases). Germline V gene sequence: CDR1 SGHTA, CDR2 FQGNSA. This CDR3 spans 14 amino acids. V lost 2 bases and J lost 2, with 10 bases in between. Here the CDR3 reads CASSLTGNTYEQYF. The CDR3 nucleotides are TGTGCCAGCAGCTTAACAGGGAATACCTACGAGCAGTACTTC.

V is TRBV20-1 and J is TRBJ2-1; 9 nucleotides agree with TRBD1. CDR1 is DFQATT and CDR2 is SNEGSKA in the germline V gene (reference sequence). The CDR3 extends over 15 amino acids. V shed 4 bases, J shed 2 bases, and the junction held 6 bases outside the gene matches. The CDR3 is CSANRDRVTYNEQFF. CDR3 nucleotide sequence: TGCAGTGCTAACCGGGACAGGGTCACCTACAATGAGCAGTTCTTC.

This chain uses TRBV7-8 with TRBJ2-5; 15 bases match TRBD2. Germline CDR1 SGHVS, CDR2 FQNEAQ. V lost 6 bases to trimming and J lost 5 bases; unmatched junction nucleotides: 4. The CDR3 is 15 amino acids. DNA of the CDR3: TGTGCCAGCAGTCCCGGACTAGCGGGAGGGGAGACCCAGTACTTC. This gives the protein CASSPGLAGGETQYF.

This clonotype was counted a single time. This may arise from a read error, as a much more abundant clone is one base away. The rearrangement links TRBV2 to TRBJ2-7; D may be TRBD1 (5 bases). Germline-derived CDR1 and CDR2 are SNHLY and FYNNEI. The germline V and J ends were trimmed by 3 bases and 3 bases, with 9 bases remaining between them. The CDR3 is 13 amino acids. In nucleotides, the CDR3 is TGTGCCAGCAGTGATGACAGACGCTACGAGCAGTACTTC. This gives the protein CASSDDRRYEQYF.

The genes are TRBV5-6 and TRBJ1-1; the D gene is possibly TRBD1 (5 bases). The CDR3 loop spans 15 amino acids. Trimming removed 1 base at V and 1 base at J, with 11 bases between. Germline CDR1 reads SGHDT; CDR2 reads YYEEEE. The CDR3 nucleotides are TGTGCCAGCAGCTTGTTGGGGCCTCCGAACACTGAAGCTTTCTTT. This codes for CASSLLGPPNTEAFF.

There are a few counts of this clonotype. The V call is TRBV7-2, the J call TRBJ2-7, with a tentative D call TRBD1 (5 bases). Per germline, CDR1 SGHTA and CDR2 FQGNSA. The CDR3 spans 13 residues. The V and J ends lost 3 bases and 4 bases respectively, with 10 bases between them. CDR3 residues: CASSFNQGYEQYF. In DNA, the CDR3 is TGTGCCAGCAGCTTTAACCAGGGTTACGAGCAGTACTTC.

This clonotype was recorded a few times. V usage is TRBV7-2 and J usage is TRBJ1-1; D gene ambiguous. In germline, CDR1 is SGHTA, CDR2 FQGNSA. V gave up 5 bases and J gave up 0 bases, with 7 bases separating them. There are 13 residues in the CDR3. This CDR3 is CASSHDLNTEAFF. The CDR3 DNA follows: TGTGCCAGCAGCCATGACTTGAACACTGAAGCTTTCTTT.

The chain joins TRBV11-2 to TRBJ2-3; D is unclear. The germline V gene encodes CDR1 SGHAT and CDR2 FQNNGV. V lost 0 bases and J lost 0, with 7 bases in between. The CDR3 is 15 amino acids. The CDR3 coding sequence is TGTGCCAGCAGCTTAGAAGGGTCAAGCACAGATACGCAGTATTTT. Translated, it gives CASSLEGSSTDTQYF. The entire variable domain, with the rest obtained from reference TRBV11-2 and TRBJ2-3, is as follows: EAGVAQSPRYKIIEKRQSVAFWCNPISGHATLYWYQQILGQGPKLLIQFQNNGVVDDSQLPKDRFSAERLKGVDSTLKIQPAKLEDSAVYLCASSLEGSSTDTQYFGPGTRLTVL.